Listed here is a single TCR beta chain. Its target is not known. The sample belongs to a study of identifying expanded T cells in peripheral blood. Broader study findings: Differentially abundant clones: 1 to 1.5 between replicates, approximately 16 at about two weeks, 19 to 20 at four.

The V gene end was trimmed by 0 bases and the J gene end by 7 bases; junction bases not matched to a gene: 8. The CDR3 length is 16 residues. Germline loops: CDR1 LGHNA, CDR2 YNFKEQ. Assay used: immunoSEQ multiplex PCR; TCRdb lists only in-frame clones, some missing. The sample has tens of thousands of clones; 84% are singletons. The sequenced sample was blood. This chain joins TRBV4-2 and TRBJ1-4, with 7 bases that match TRBD1. This TCR came from a person aged 18 to 75 in good health. CDR3 sequence: CASSQDPQGGGEKLFF. The CDR3 region has the DNA TGTGCCAGCAGCCAAGATCCCCAGGGGGGCGGTGAAAAACTGTTTTTT.